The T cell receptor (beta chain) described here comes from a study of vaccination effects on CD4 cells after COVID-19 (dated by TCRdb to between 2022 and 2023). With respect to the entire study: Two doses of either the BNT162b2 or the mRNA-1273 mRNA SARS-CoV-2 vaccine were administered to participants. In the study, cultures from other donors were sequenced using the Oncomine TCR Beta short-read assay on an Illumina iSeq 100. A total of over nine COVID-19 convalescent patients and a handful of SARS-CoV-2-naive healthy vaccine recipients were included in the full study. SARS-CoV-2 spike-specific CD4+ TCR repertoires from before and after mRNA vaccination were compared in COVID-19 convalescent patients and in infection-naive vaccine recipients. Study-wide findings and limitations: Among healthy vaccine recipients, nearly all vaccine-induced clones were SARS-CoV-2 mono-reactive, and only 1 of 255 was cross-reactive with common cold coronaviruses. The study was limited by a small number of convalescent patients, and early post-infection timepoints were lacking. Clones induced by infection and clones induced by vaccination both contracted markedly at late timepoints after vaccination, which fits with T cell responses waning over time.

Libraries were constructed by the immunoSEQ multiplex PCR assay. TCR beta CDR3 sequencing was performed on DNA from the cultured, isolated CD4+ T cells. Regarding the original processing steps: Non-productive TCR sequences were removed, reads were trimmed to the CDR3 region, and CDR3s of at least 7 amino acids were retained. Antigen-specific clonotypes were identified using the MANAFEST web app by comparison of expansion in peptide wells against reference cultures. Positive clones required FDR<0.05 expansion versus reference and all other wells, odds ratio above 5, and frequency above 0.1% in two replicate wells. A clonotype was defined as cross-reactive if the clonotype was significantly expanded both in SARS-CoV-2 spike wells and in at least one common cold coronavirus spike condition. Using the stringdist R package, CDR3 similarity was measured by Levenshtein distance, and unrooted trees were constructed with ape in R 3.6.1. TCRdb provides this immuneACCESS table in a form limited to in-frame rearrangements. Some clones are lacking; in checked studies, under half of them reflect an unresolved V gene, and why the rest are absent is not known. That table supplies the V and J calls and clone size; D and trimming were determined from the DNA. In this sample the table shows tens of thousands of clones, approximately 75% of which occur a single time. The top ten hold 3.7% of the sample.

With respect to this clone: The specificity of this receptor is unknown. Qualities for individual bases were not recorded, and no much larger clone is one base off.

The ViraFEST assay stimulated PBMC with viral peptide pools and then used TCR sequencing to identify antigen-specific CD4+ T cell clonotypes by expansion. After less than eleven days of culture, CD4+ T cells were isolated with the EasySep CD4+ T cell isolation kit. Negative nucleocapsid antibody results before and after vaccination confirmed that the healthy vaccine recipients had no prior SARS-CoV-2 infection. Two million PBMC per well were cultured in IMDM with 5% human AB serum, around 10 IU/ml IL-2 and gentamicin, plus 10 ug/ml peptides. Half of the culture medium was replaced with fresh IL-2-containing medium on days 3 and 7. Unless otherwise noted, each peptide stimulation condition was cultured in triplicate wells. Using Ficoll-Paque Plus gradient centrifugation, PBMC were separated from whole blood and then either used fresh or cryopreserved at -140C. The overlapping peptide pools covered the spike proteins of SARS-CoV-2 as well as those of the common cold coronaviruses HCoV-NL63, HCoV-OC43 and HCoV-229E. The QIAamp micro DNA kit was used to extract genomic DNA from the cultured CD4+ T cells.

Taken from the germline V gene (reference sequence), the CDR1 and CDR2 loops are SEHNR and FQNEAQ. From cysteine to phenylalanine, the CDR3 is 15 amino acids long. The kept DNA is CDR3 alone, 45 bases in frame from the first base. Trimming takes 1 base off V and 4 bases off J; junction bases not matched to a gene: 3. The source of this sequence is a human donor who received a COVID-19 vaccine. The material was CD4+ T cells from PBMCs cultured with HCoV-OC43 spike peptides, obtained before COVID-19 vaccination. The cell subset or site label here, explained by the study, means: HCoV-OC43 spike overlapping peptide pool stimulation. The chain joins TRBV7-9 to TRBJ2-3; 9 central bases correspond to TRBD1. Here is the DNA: TGTGCCAGCAGCTTAGGACAGGGGGTCGCAGATACGCAGTATTTT. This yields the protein CASSLGQGVADTQYF.